The rows below give T cell receptor beta chains drawn from one sample of a study of T cell changes during pregnancy in multiple sclerosis. Clones were read by immunoSEQ multiplex PCR, and TCRdb kept only the in-frame ones, dropping some. The sample holds about 36,000 clones; about nine tenths are singletons and the top ten take about 11%. Sequencing was performed on CD8+ T cells from peripheral blood mononuclear cells, taken in the third trimester of pregnancy. The receptors derive from a female donor with multiple sclerosis, enrolled in a pregnancy study. Both conserved end residues are part of each CDR3. Each record gives: D gene, J gene, V gene, clone size, CDR3 protein, CDR3 DNA. A D gene is named only where the DNA matches it firmly. Clone size is not always given. Where it is, it says once, few, many or a class for expanded clones.

D: TRBD1
J: TRBJ1-4
V: TRBV5-6
size: .
CDR3: CASSSRQGADEKLFF
DNA: TGTGCCAGCAGCTCAAGACAGGGGGCCGATGAAAAACTGTTTTTT

D: TRBD1
J: TRBJ1-1
V: TRBV6-5
size: .
CDR3: CASSFRTGEAFF
DNA: TGTGCCAGCAGTTTCCGGACAGGGGAAGCTTTCTTT

D: TRBD1
J: TRBJ1-1
V: TRBV12-5
size: .
CDR3: CASGFQVPGQGTDTEAFF
DNA: TGTGCTAGTGGTTTCCAAGTCCCGGGACAGGGTACGGACACTGAAGCTTTCTTT

D: TRBD2
J: TRBJ2-1
V: TRBV25-1
size: .
CDR3: CASSESPSGGDNEQFF
DNA: TGTGCCAGCAGTGAATCTCCTAGCGGGGGAGACAATGAGCAGTTCTTC

D: TRBD2
J: TRBJ2-1
V: TRBV10-2
size: .
CDR3: CASSEPRSGRVYNEQFF
DNA: TGCGCCAGCAGTGAACCCCGGAGCGGGAGGGTATACAATGAGCAGTTCTTC

D: .
J: TRBJ1-5
V: TRBV7-2
size: .
CDR3: CASSLGAGMSNQPQHF
DNA: TGTGCCAGCAGCTTAGGGGCAGGGATGAGCAATCAGCCCCAGCATTTT

D: .
J: TRBJ2-6
V: TRBV6-1
size: .
CDR3: CASSEVQGPGANVLTF
DNA: TGTGCCAGCAGTGAAGTTCAGGGCCCTGGGGCCAACGTCCTGACTTTC

D: TRBD1
J: TRBJ2-3
V: TRBV9
size: .
CDR3: CASSTGGSTDTQYF
DNA: TGTGCCAGCAGCACAGGGGGGAGCACAGATACGCAGTATTTT

D: TRBD2
J: TRBJ2-7
V: TRBV4-1
size: .
CDR3: CASSQDVIAGTRYF
DNA: TGCGCCAGCAGCCAAGATGTGATAGCGGGAACAAGGTACTTC

D: .
J: TRBJ1-2
V: TRBV29-1
size: .
CDR3: CSVSRGNGYTF
DNA: TGCAGCGTTTCCCGGGGGAATGGCTACACCTTC

D: .
J: TRBJ2-2
V: TRBV5-6
size: .
CDR3: CASRAAALSANTGELFF
DNA: TGTGCCAGCAGGGCAGCGGCTCTTTCCGCGAACACCGGGGAGCTGTTTTTT

D: .
J: TRBJ2-7
V: TRBV11-2
size: .
CDR3: CASSWRRNEQYF
DNA: TGTGCCAGCAGCTGGAGGCGGAACGAGCAGTACTTC

D: TRBD1
J: TRBJ1-2
V: TRBV27
size: .
CDR3: CASSPIQGSNYGYTF
DNA: TGTGCCAGCAGTCCGATACAGGGGTCTAACTATGGCTACACCTTC

D: .
J: TRBJ2-7
V: TRBV28
size: .
CDR3: CASSSLQGSAYEQYF
DNA: TGTGCCAGCAGTTCCCTCCAGGGATCGGCCTACGAGCAGTACTTC

D: .
J: TRBJ1-2
V: TRBV4-1
size: .
CDR3: CASSQGYPRAHGYTF
DNA: TGCGCCAGCAGCCAAGGATATCCCAGGGCTCATGGCTACACCTTC

D: TRBD1
J: TRBJ2-5
V: TRBV19
size: .
CDR3: CASSIGTGYETQYF
DNA: TGTGCCAGTAGTATCGGGACAGGGTACGAGACCCAGTACTTC

D: TRBD1
J: TRBJ1-2
V: TRBV18
size: .
CDR3: CASSPDPYSGGNYGYTF
DNA: TGTGCCAGCTCACCAGACCCTTACTCAGGGGGAAACTATGGCTACACCTTC

D: TRBD2
J: TRBJ2-3
V: TRBV18
size: once
CDR3: CASSPKLIPSGSPGVTDTQYF
DNA: TGTGCCAGCTCACCGAAGTTGATTCCTAGCGGGAGTCCGGGGGTCACAGATACGCAGTATTTT

D: TRBD1
J: TRBJ1-2
V: TRBV28
size: once
CDR3: CASSLDRGDGYTF
DNA: TGTGCCAGCAGCTTGGACAGGGGGGATGGCTACACCTTC

D: .
J: TRBJ2-7
V: TRBV10-3
size: .
CDR3: CAIRHREEDEQYF
DNA: TGTGCCATCAGGCACAGGGAAGAGGACGAGCAGTACTTC